This T cell receptor beta chain was recorded in a study of CD8 T cells in ankylosing spondylitis. Study results and limitations: Seemingly characteristic of ankylosing spondylitis blood was a TCR beta motif consisting of roughly 8 highly homologous variants. Reportedly, matched ankylosing spondylitis synovial fluid was significantly enriched for disease-linked clones.

Making the TCR beta libraries involved quantitative 5'-RACE with molecular barcodes. TCRdb re-called the 5' RACE reads through MiXCR, storing one row per CDR3 protein. The sample lists about 140,000 distinct CDR3 sequences, roughly 7.7% occurring once. In the case of this clonotype: The antigen is undetermined.

V dropped 6 bases and J dropped 10; count of bases not matched to a gene: 11. The CDR3 runs 14 residues. The V gene's germline CDR1 is MDHEN and CDR2 SYDVKM. Sequences were obtained from synovial fluid, either unsorted or a sorted T cell fraction (not recorded which). The chain joins TRBV28 to TRBJ1-4; 7 bases are a match to TRBD1. This clonotype originated in a male donor with ankylosing spondylitis. CDR3 region: CASRQEGTELKLFF. The CDR3 DNA sequence: TGTGCCAGCAGGCAGGAAGGGACAGAGTTAAAACTGTTTTTT. The variable domain in full, with the rest retrieved from reference TRBV28 and TRBJ1-4, is DVKVTQSSRYLVKRTGEKVFLECVQDMDHENMFWYRQDPGLGLRLIYFSYDVKMKEKGDIPEGYSVSREKKERFSLILESASTNQTSMYLCASRQEGTELKLFFGSGTQLSVL.